One sample yielded the 29 T cell receptor beta chains listed below, sequenced in a study of radiation and T cells in renal cell carcinoma. Time point in this sample: blood 4 weeks post-SBRT, at nephrectomy. Documented treatment: 15 Gy SBRT to primary tumor, nephrectomy 4 weeks later. Method: immunoSEQ multiplex PCR; TCRdb's copy keeps in-frame clones and lacks some. The sample has around 94,000 clones; around four fifths are singletons. Material: blood, obtained from a patient whose treatment included radiotherapy and nephrectomy. All receptors derive from a man over 45 with renal cell carcinoma.

The chain links TRBV6-4 to TRBJ1-1; no reliable D call. The CDR3 has 14 residues. Trimming stripped 5 bases from V and 1 base from J, with 11 bases between. The germline gives CDR1 MRHNA, CDR2 SNTAGT. CDR3 protein: CASSTDPWNTEAFF. CDR3 coding DNA: TGTGCCAGCAGTACTGACCCGTGGAACACTGAAGCTTTCTTT.

The rearrangement uses TRBV4-3 and TRBJ1-4; 10 nucleotides align to TRBD1. V lost 3 bases to trimming and J lost 1 base; unmatched junction nucleotides: 5. The CDR3 covers 17 residues. CDR1 and CDR2 (germline): LGHNA, YSLEER. In DNA form, the CDR3 reads TGCGCCAGCAGCCAGGGACAGGGGTTGGGAACTAATGAAAAACTGTTTTTT. Translation gives CASSQGQGLGTNEKLFF.

The rearrangement links TRBV5-1 to TRBJ2-3; D is perhaps TRBD2 (5 bases). CDR1 SGHRS and CDR2 YFSETQ come from the germline V gene. There are 14 residues in the CDR3. Trimming removed 0 bases from V and 0 bases from J, with 5 bases in between. CDR3 protein: CASSLGESTDTQYF. The CDR3 bases are TGCGCCAGCAGCTTGGGGGAGAGCACAGATACGCAGTATTTT.

This chain connects TRBV6-1 to TRBJ2-1, with 7 positions matching TRBD2. The ends lost 2 bases at V and 12 bases at J; junction bases unmatched: 16. Germline V gene lookup returns CDR1 MNHNS and CDR2 SASEGT. The CDR3 sequence is 16 residues long. In nucleotides, the CDR3 is TGTGCCAGCAGTGAACCCCGGGGAGGGGACCCAATCGGGCAGTTCTTC. It encodes CASSEPRGGDPIGQFF.

The chain joins TRBV7-2 to TRBJ2-5; 10 nucleotides line up with TRBD2. CDR1 and CDR2 (germline): SGHTA, FQGNSA. The junction had 11 bases not matched to a gene; V was cut back by 5 bases and J by 5 bases. CDR3 length: 16 amino acids. The CDR3 protein is CASSRSGGAGLETQYF. CDR3 nucleotides: TGTGCCAGCAGCCGCAGCGGGGGGGCCGGTCTTGAGACCCAGTACTTC. The whole variable domain, filled in from reference TRBV7-2 and TRBJ2-5, reads GAGVSQSPSNKVTEKGKDVELRCDPISGHTALYWYRQSLGQGLEFLIYFQGNSAPDKSGLPSDRFSAERTGGSVSTLTIQRTQQEDSAVYLCASSRSGGAGLETQYFGPGTRLLVL.

CDR3 loop: CAWSAGHGNTIYF. The DNA of the CDR3 is TGTGCCTGGAGTGCAGGGCACGGAAACACCATATATTTT. The rearrangement joins TRBV30 to TRBJ1-3; D might be TRBD1 (5 bases). The CDR3 runs to 13 residues. Trimming took off 1 base at V and 4 bases at J, with 8 bases between the two ends. Germline CDR1 is GTSNPN and CDR2 is SVGIG (reference sequence).

The chain recombines TRBV6-4 with TRBJ2-7, with D uncertain. CDR1 and CDR2 (germline): MRHNA, SNTAGT. The ends were cut back, 10 bases at V and 3 bases at J, with 7 bases in the middle. The CDR3 consists of 10 residues. In DNA, the CDR3 is TGTGCCACCGATTACTACGAGCAGTACTTC. Its translation is CATDYYEQYF.

The rearrangement links TRBV5-1 to TRBJ2-1; perhaps TRBD2 as D (6 bases). The germline gives CDR1 SGHRS, CDR2 YFSETQ. The CDR3 has 16 amino acids. Trimming removed 1 base at V and 9 bases at J, with 20 bases between. The CDR3 DNA is TGCGCCAGCAGCTTGTCTCCGGGAGTAAACGTCGGTGAGCAGTTCTTC. This sequence encodes CASSLSPGVNVGEQFF.

This clone is a singleton in its sample. CDR3 DNA sequence: TGTGCCACCAGCAGACCTACGTATGGCTACACCTTC. It specifies CATSRPTYGYTF. The V gene is TRBV15, the J gene TRBJ1-2; unclear D gene. With 2 bases removed from V and 5 bases from J, the gap between germline ends came to 6 bases. Germline loops: CDR1 LNHNV, CDR2 YYDKDF (reference sequence). The CDR3 is made up of 12 amino acids.

This clone was counted once. This chain connects TRBV5-4 to TRBJ1-2; D is perhaps TRBD1 (6 bases). V was cut by 3 bases and J by 4 bases, with 22 bases left in between. The germline V gene has CDR1 SGHNT and CDR2 YYREEE (reference sequence). The CDR3 contains 17 residues. CDR3 sequence reads: CASSSISGLPGAYGYTF. CDR3 in DNA: TGTGCCAGCAGCTCCATATCGGGTCTCCCGGGGGCCTATGGCTACACCTTC.

J is TRBJ1-5 and V is TRBV28; D possibly corresponds to TRBD1 (5 bases). Trimming took off 6 bases at V and 5 bases at J, with 14 bases between the two ends. CDR1 and CDR2 from the germline V gene are MDHEN and SYDVKM. The CDR3 is 14 amino acids. CDR3 sequence reads: CASSPGGADQPQHF. In DNA form, the CDR3 reads TGTGCCAGCAGCCCGGGAGGGGCGGATCAGCCCCAGCATTTT.

V gene TRBV6-6 combines with J gene TRBJ1-3; 7 bases match TRBD1. The ends lost 6 bases at V and 0 bases at J; junction bases unmatched: 2. The CDR3 runs 14 residues. Germline V gene lookup returns CDR1 MNHNY and CDR2 SVGAGI (reference sequence). CDR3 loop: CASSGTDSGNTIYF. CDR3 nucleotide sequence: TGTGCCAGCAGCGGGACAGACTCTGGAAACACCATATATTTT.

This chain connects TRBV7-9 to TRBJ2-2, with no clear D. The CDR3 is 14 amino acids. Per the germline V gene, CDR1 is SEHNR and CDR2 is FQNEAQ (reference sequence). V was cut by 7 bases and J by 3 bases, with 12 bases left in between. The CDR3 DNA reads as TGTGCCAGCACCCCCCAGGTGCACACCGGGGAGCTGTTTTTT. It encodes CASTPQVHTGELFF.

In its sample, this clone was seen a few times. The chain recombines TRBV30 with TRBJ1-1, with D tentatively TRBD1 (6 bases). The CDR3 length is 15 residues. Germline lookup yields CDR1 GTSNPN and CDR2 SVGIG (reference sequence). V was pared by 3 bases and J by 0 bases, with 14 bases between. Here the CDR3 reads CAWRNPGTLNTEAFF. The CDR3 nucleotides read TGTGCCTGGAGAAACCCCGGGACACTGAACACTGAAGCTTTCTTT.

J is TRBJ2-3 and V is TRBV10-2, with TRBD2 matching 7 bases. Germline V gene lookup returns CDR1 WSHSY and CDR2 SAAADI. Unmatched junction bases numbered 15, after V lost 6 bases and J lost 3 bases. This CDR3 is built from 17 residues. The DNA for the CDR3 is TGCGCCAGCAGAACTACCGCTCGAGGGAGGGTGACAGATACGCAGTATTTT. The encoded protein is CASRTTARGRVTDTQYF.

This clone was counted only a few times. This CDR3 is also generated by other DNA sequences in the sample. The V and J genes are TRBV27 and TRBJ1-2; a possible D gene is TRBD1 (5 bases). Trimming stripped 6 bases from V and 4 bases from J, with 9 bases between. This CDR3 contains 12 residues. The germline V gene has CDR1 MNHEY and CDR2 SMNVEV (reference sequence). This CDR3 reads CASRTGAYGYTF. The CDR3 bases are TGTGCCAGCAGAACAGGAGCCTATGGCTACACCTTC.

The chain couples TRBV30 to TRBJ2-3, with 8 bases matching TRBD1. This CDR3 spans 13 amino acids. Germline values: CDR1 GTSNPN, CDR2 SVGIG (reference sequence). J gave up 4 bases and V 5 bases, and 5 bases lay outside the gene matches. DNA of the CDR3: TGTGCCTGGGACAGGGGTTACGCAGATACGCAGTATTTT. Protein: CAWDRGYADTQYF.

This CDR3 reads CASSLYAFGQNIQYF. The DNA for the CDR3 is TGTGCCAGCAGCTTATACGCTTTTGGGCAAAACATTCAGTACTTC. This sequence joins TRBV7-2 and TRBJ2-4; no reliable D call. The germline CDR1 and CDR2 sequences are SGHTA and FQGNSA. V was pared by 2 bases and J by 5 bases, with 13 bases between. The CDR3 runs to 15 residues.

As regards this clone: At one of its ends the junction is not consistent with the germline gene, which may arise from a read error. V and J are TRBV7-7 and TRBJ1-2, with a possible D match to TRBD1 (6 bases). Germline lookup yields CDR1 SSHAT and CDR2 FNYEAQ (reference sequence). CDR3 length equals 11 residues. CDR3 residues: CDRGRGYGYTF. In nucleotides, the CDR3 is TGCGATCGGGGCAGGGGCTATGGCTACACCTTC.

The chain is built from TRBV6-5 and TRBJ2-7; no clear D gene. V was cut by 6 bases and J by 4 bases, with 13 bases left in between. The V gene's germline CDR1 is MNHEY and CDR2 SVGAGI. This CDR3 comprises 13 residues. CDR3 in DNA: TGTGCCAGCAGCCGACAAAGTCCATACGAGCAGTACTTC. Translated, it gives CASSRQSPYEQYF.

This chain uses TRBV28 with TRBJ1-4; D is undetermined. Per the germline V gene, CDR1 is MDHEN and CDR2 is SYDVKM. The CDR3 has 15 residues. The V and J ends lost 2 bases and 8 bases respectively, with 15 bases between them. CDR3 DNA: TGTGCCAGCAGTTTAATCCGGGCTCCCGGAGAAAAACTGTTTTTT. It codes for CASSLIRAPGEKLFF.

The V and J genes are TRBV6-5 and TRBJ1-2; no reliable D call. V lost 5 bases, J lost 3 bases, and 7 bases lay in between. The CDR3 runs to 12 residues. Germline V lookup: CDR1 MNHEY, CDR2 SVGAGI. The CDR3 bases are TGTGCCAGCAGTCGACGGGACTATGGCTACACCTTC. Its protein is CASSRRDYGYTF.

The DNA for the CDR3 is TGTGCCAGCAGTTTACAGGCCCAAACTCCATATGGCTACACCTTC. It codes for CASSLQAQTPYGYTF. The chain has TRBV27 and TRBJ1-2; unclear D gene. The CDR3 spans 15 residues. CDR1 is MNHEY and CDR2 is SMNVEV in the germline V gene (reference sequence). V lost 2 bases to trimming and J lost 5 bases, with 15 bases between them.

The gene calls are TRBV6-5 and TRBJ2-3; D gene uncertain. Germline assignment: CDR1 MNHEY and CDR2 SVGAGI. The CDR3 has 15 amino acids. Trimming stripped 4 bases from V and 4 bases from J, with 15 bases between. The CDR3 bases are TGTGCCAGCAGTTTATTCGGTGGACGGGCAGATACGCAGTATTTT. This translates into CASSLFGGRADTQYF.

The rearrangement uses TRBV11-3 and TRBJ2-7, with D unclear. This CDR3 comprises 15 residues. Germline V CDR1 and CDR2: SGHNT, YENEEA. V was trimmed by 5 bases and J by 2 bases, leaving 16 bases between them. CDR3 coding DNA: TGTGCCAGCAGCCCCACTCCGGGTCCCACCTACGAGCAGTACTTC. Its protein product is CASSPTPGPTYEQYF.

V is TRBV28 and J is TRBJ1-1, with TRBD1 matching over 9 bases. V gave up 1 base and J gave up 6 bases; unmatched junction bases: 3. The germline CDR1 and CDR2 sequences are MDHEN and SYDVKM. This CDR3 comprises 14 residues. The CDR3 DNA is TGTGCCAGCAGTTTATACGGACAGGGGTCTGAAGCTTTCTTT. It codes for CASSLYGQGSEAFF.

The CDR3 loop reads CASSPVGSGAVSYEQYF. The CDR3 DNA reads as TGTGCCAGCTCACCGGTAGGGTCCGGGGCCGTCTCCTACGAGCAGTACTTC. This rearrangement joins TRBV18 to TRBJ2-7; TRBD1 or TRBD2 may be the D gene (5 bases each). CDR3 length equals 17 residues. Germline lookup yields CDR1 KGHSH and CDR2 LQKENI. The V and J ends lost 3 bases and 0 bases respectively, with 18 bases between them.

This chain connects TRBV19 to TRBJ2-7; 7 bases agree with TRBD1. CDR3 length: 14 amino acids. CDR1 and CDR2 (germline): LNHDA, SQIVND (reference sequence). V lost 4 bases to trimming and J lost 4 bases; unmatched junction nucleotides: 7. The CDR3 sequence: CASSTGTELYEQYF. CDR3 bases: TGTGCCAGTAGTACCGGGACAGAATTATACGAGCAGTACTTC.

V is TRBV9 and J is TRBJ2-6; 16 bases line up with TRBD2. Germline values: CDR1 SGDLS, CDR2 YYNGEE. The length of the CDR3 is 20 residues. V gave up 4 bases and J gave up 4 bases; unmatched junction bases: 11. The CDR3 region is CASSSPPGTSGRAGANVLTF. The DNA for the CDR3 is TGTGCCAGCAGCTCACCCCCGGGGACTAGCGGGAGGGCCGGGGCCAACGTCCTGACTTTC.